A single sample gave rise to the 12 T cell receptor beta chains below, sequenced in a study of siplizumab effects on memory and regulatory T cells. Libraries were prepared by immunoSEQ multiplex PCR; TCRdb keeps only in-frame clonotypes and omits some of them. The data show about 82,000 clones, roughly 90% seen once. The sequencing input was Tregs sorted from blood. The receptors were sampled from a human donor in good health.

This sequence joins TRBV6-5 and TRBJ2-2; D uncertain. The CDR3 is 11 residues long. Germline V gives CDR1 MNHEY, CDR2 SVGAGI. V lost 3 bases and J 7 bases, leaving 3 bases between the germline ends. CDR3 loop: CASSYYGELFF. The CDR3 DNA reads as TGTGCCAGCAGTTATTACGGGGAGCTGTTTTTT.

The J gene is TRBJ1-1, the V gene TRBV14; D gene ambiguous. Trimming stripped 2 bases from V and 5 bases from J, with 3 bases between. The CDR3 spans 11 residues. In germline, CDR1 is SGHDN, CDR2 FVKESK. In nucleotides, the CDR3 is TGTGCCAGCAGCCAAAGGACTGAAGCTTTCTTT. Translating it yields CASSQRTEAFF.

The chain carries TRBV20-1 and TRBJ2-3; D may be TRBD1 (5 bases). Per the germline V gene, CDR1 is DFQATT and CDR2 is SNEGSKA (reference sequence). CDR3 length: 11 amino acids. Trimming stripped 3 bases from V and 6 bases from J, with 7 bases between. CDR3 sequence reads: CSASQGDTQYF. CDR3 nucleotides: TGCAGTGCTAGCCAGGGTGATACGCAGTATTTT.

This chain connects TRBV2 to TRBJ2-5; D possibly corresponds to TRBD1 (6 bases). The CDR3 has 14 residues. The V gene lost 3 bases and the J gene lost 1 base, with 9 bases spanning the gap. CDR1 and CDR2 (germline): SNHLY, FYNNEI. The CDR3 region has the DNA TGTGCCAGCAGTGATTTGACAGGCCAAGAGACCCAGTACTTC. The encoded protein is CASSDLTGQETQYF.

This sequence joins TRBV9 and TRBJ1-2; no firm D call. This CDR3 region has 16 residues. Trimming removed 4 bases at V and 0 bases at J, with 16 bases between. From germline, CDR1 is SGDLS and CDR2 YYNGEE. Here the CDR3 reads CASSPSQLVPNYGYTF. In nucleotides, the CDR3 is TGTGCCAGCAGCCCCTCCCAGTTGGTTCCTAACTATGGCTACACCTTC.

The chain has TRBV27 and TRBJ2-1; D is uncertain. This CDR3 comprises 11 residues. CDR1 is MNHEY and CDR2 is SMNVEV in the germline V gene (reference sequence). V dropped 9 bases and J dropped 3 bases, with 6 bases sitting between them. The CDR3 loop is CARKDYNEQFF. CDR3 nucleotides: TGTGCCAGGAAGGACTACAATGAGCAGTTCTTC.

The V and J genes are TRBV5-4 and TRBJ2-1, with 12 bases aligning to TRBD2. The CDR3 totals 14 residues. Germline V CDR1 and CDR2: SGHNT, YYREEE (reference sequence). V lost 2 bases to trimming and J lost 8 bases; unmatched junction nucleotides: 2. CDR3 bases: TGTGCCAGCAGCTTCCTAGCGGGGGGGGATGAGCAGTTCTTC. Its protein product is CASSFLAGGDEQFF. The full variable domain, rest sourced from reference TRBV5-4 and TRBJ2-1, is ETGVTQSPTHLIKTRGQQVTLRCSSQSGHNTVSWYQQALGQGPQFIFQYYREEENGRGNFPPRFSGLQFPNYSSELNVNALELDDSALYLCASSFLAGGDEQFFGPGTRLTVL.

The chain links TRBV7-3 to TRBJ2-7; the D gene could be TRBD1 or TRBD2 (6 bases each). CDR1 is SGHTA, CDR2 FQGTGA, per germline. The CDR3 extends over 14 amino acids. Trimming shortened V by 7 bases and J by 6 bases, and 19 bases separated the two germline ends. CDR3 coding DNA: TGTGCCAGCAACCCCGGGGGCCTATCATCCGAGCAGTACTTC. It codes for CASNPGGLSSEQYF.

The V call is TRBV9, the J call TRBJ1-6; D is unresolved. CDR3 size: 14 residues. The V end lost 7 bases, the J end lost 4 bases, and 12 bases lay between the germline ends. Germline-derived CDR1 and CDR2 are SGDLS and YYNGEE. The CDR3 coding sequence is TGTGCCAGCTCTTCACAAACTTATAATTCACCCCTCCACTTT. Protein sequence: CASSSQTYNSPLHF. Using reference TRBV9 and TRBJ1-6 for the parts outside the CDR3, the full variable domain is DSGVTQTPKHLITATGQRVTLRCSPRSGDLSVYWYQQSLDQGLQFLIQYYNGEERAKGNILERFSAQQFPDLHSELNLSSLELGDSALYFCASSSQTYNSPLHFGNGTRLTVT.

In this sample, this clone turned up once. The rearrangement links TRBV7-3 to TRBJ2-4, with TRBD1 as a possible D gene (6 bases). Germline lookup yields CDR1 SGHTA and CDR2 FQGTGA. Trimming removed 5 bases at V and 6 bases at J, with 11 bases between. The CDR3 consists of 13 residues. CDR3 region: CASSPGHGNIQYF. CDR3 DNA sequence: TGTGCCAGCAGCCCGGGACATGGAAACATTCAGTACTTC. The complete variable domain, with remaining parts taken from reference TRBV7-3 and TRBJ2-4, reads GAGVSQTPSNKVTEKGKYVELRCDPISGHTALYWYRQSLGQGPEFLIYFQGTGAADDSGLPNDRFFAVRPEGSVSTLKIQRTERGDSAVYLCASSPGHGNIQYFGAGTRLSVL.

The chain has TRBV19 and TRBJ2-3; 10 nucleotides agree with TRBD1. The CDR3 covers 18 residues. CDR1 and CDR2 (germline): LNHDA, SQIVND (reference sequence). V lost 4 bases, J lost 1 base, and 11 bases stayed unmatched. For the CDR3, the DNA is TGTGCCAGTAGTAACCGACAGGGGGCGATCTCTGGCACAGATACGCAGTATTTT. Translation: CASSNRQGAISGTDTQYF.

This clone was counted once. This chain joins TRBV7-9 and TRBJ1-4; D uncertain. The CDR3 spans 14 residues. The germline V and J ends were trimmed by 5 bases and 2 bases, with 9 bases remaining between them. Per germline, CDR1 SEHNR and CDR2 FQNEAQ (reference sequence). DNA of the CDR3: TGTGCCAGCAGCCGGGAGTTGACTAATGAAAAACTGTTTTTT. Its protein product is CASSRELTNEKLFF. The variable domain in full, with the rest retrieved from reference TRBV7-9 and TRBJ1-4, is DTGVSQNPRHKITKRGQNVTFRCDPISEHNRLYWYRQTLGQGPEFLTYFQNEAQLEKSRLLSDRFSAERPKGSFSTLEIQRTEQGDSAMYLCASSRELTNEKLFFGSGTQLSVL.